The T cell receptor beta chain under discussion was sequenced for a study of human T cells and chemical hapten exposure. Unique molecular identifiers were attached to individual cDNA molecules during library preparation. From the RACE reads, TCRdb called clonotypes with MiXCR, one entry per CDR3 protein. Among about 190,000 distinct CDR3 sequences, around 25% were seen once, and the ten largest hold roughly 2.4%. Time point of the sample: patch test 3, about 24 weeks after DPC sensitization. As to treatment: therapeutic diphenylcyclopropenone sensitization with weekly scalp DPC. Note on this clonotype: Its antigen is not known.

The CDR3 has 15 residues. CDR1 and CDR2 from the germline V gene are MDHEN and SYDVKM. V lost 8 bases to trimming and J lost 8 bases; unmatched junction nucleotides: 12. Study findings and constraints: Unchanged with DPC sensitization were TCRs above 1 in 1000 frequency.

The TCR sequence derives from a woman aged 35 to 49 with alopecia areata. Some clones in this sample may be carry-over from other donors' samples. Material: whole blood, obtained in connection with sensitization to the hapten diphenylcyclopropenone (DPC). This sequence joins TRBV28 and TRBJ2-1; 10 bases fit TRBD2. The CDR3 DNA reads as TGTGCCAGCGGAGTGGCTAGCGGGAGAATCCATGAGCAGTTCTTC. Its translation is CASGVASGRIHEQFF. The full variable domain, with the rest looked up from reference TRBV28 and TRBJ2-1, is DVKVTQSSRYLVKRTGEKVFLECVQDMDHENMFWYRQDPGLGLRLIYFSYDVKMKEKGDIPEGYSVSREKKERFSLILESASTNQTSMYLCASGVASGRIHEQFFGPGTRLTVL.